This T cell receptor beta chain was profiled in a study of prognosis after radiotherapy for stage I lung cancer. Study-wide results and limits: Tumor specificity of expanded TCR clones went undetermined. Patients who developed distant metastases had lower Shannon entropy after stereotactic body radiation therapy.

Two time points each involved a draw of about 6 milliliters of peripheral blood. CDR1 is SGHDN, CDR2 FVKESK, per germline. J was trimmed by 4 bases and V by 1 base; bases with no gene match: 6. The CDR3 extends over 15 amino acids. Template was genomic DNA; TCR beta CDR3 amplified in two multiplex PCR rounds. Round one of PCR was performed, and it used primers specific to each TRBV and TRBJ gene. During the second PCR round, universal primers were used. TCRdb used MiXCR to reprocess the multiplex PCR reads, holding one entry per CDR3 protein. The sample comprises fewer than 20,000 distinct CDR3 sequences, 45% to 70% of which are singletons, and around 30% rests with the top ten. The table lists this clonotype with many counts. Its cognate antigen is unknown.

The clonotype was recovered from a donor aged 50 or older with non-small cell lung cancer. The specimen comprised PBMCs, sampled before or after stereotactic body radiation therapy (not recorded which). This chain joins TRBV14 and TRBJ2-7; 8 bases are shared with TRBD1. The CDR3 region has the DNA TGTGCCAGCAGCCAAGGGCAGGGGGCAACATACGAGCAGTACTTC. This gives the protein CASSQGQGATYEQYF. The full variable domain, with the rest looked up from reference TRBV14 and TRBJ2-7, is EAGVTQFPSHSVIEKGQTVTLRCDPISGHDNLYWYRRVMGKEIKFLLHFVKESKQDESGMPNNRFLAERTGGTYSTLKVQPAELEDSGVYFCASSQGQGATYEQYFGPGTRLTVT.